This TCR beta chain appears in the sequencing data of a study of response to subunit inactivated influenza vaccine. TCRdb analysed the RT-PCR reads with MiXCR anew, one entry per CDR3 protein. Altogether around 580,000 distinct CDR3 sequences are present, roughly 12% being singletons, with the ten largest covering approximately 10%. Study-level findings and limits: The authors put forward the suggestion that each seasonal influenza vaccination may bring in only a limited number of new T cells.

This clonotype was seen at least ten times. Its antigen is undetermined. Trimming stripped 4 bases from V and 6 bases from J, with 12 bases between. The CDR3 is made up of 14 amino acids. Germline CDR1 is SEHNR and CDR2 is FQNEAQ (reference sequence). The source was PBMCs from blood, collected on the day of vaccination. This receptor was identified in a man aged 50-60 years who received an inactivated influenza vaccine. This chain uses TRBV7-9 with TRBJ2-2, with D hard to call. The CDR3 reads CASSSPLSAGELFF. DNA for the CDR3: TGTGCCAGCAGCTCCCCTCTTAGTGCCGGGGAGCTGTTTTTT.